Listed here are 13 T cell receptor beta chains from one sample, sequenced in a study of blood T cell repertoires in COVID-19 (dated by TCRdb to about 2020). Receptor libraries were prepared by the immunoSEQ multiplex PCR assay. TCRdb holds this immuneACCESS table with in-frame rearrangements only. Some clones are missing; in checked studies, unresolved V genes explain under half, and the rest has no known cause. This sample lists 250,000 to 300,000 clones; approximately 93% were detected once. 2.2% of the sample comes from the top ten. Sequences were obtained from peripheral blood. Receptors were obtained from a woman aged 25 to 39 with COVID-19, enrolled during active disease.

The chain combines TRBV6-5 with TRBJ2-2; 9 bases are shared with TRBD1. There are 15 residues in the CDR3. J was trimmed by 1 base and V by 5 bases; bases with no gene match: 2. Germline lookup yields CDR1 MNHEY and CDR2 SVGAGI. CDR3: CASSPGQGNTGELFF. The CDR3 bases are TGTGCCAGCAGTCCGGGACAGGGGAACACCGGGGAGCTGTTTTTT.

The CDR3 loop reads CASSGVTSGRANEQFF. CDR3 nucleotides: TGTGCCAGTAGTGGGGTTACTAGCGGGAGGGCGAATGAGCAGTTCTTC. The gene calls are TRBV19 and TRBJ2-1; 13 nucleotides match TRBD2. Trimming cost V 5 bases and J 7 bases; bases outside gene matches: 8. The CDR3 consists of 16 residues. In germline, CDR1 is LNHDA, CDR2 SQIVND (reference sequence).

The chain joins TRBV6-5 to TRBJ1-5; tentatively, D is TRBD1 (6 bases). Germline V gene lookup returns CDR1 MNHEY and CDR2 SVGAGI. With 4 bases removed from V and 5 bases from J, the gap between germline ends came to 12 bases. This CDR3 has 14 residues. CDR3 region: CASSSIQGHQPQHF. The CDR3 DNA follows: TGTGCCAGCAGTTCGATACAGGGCCATCAGCCCCAGCATTTT.

The chain carries TRBV27 and TRBJ2-1; TRBD2 aligns across 14 bases. Looked up from germline, CDR1 is MNHEY and CDR2 is SMNVEV (reference sequence). The CDR3 sequence is 15 residues long. V shed 2 bases and J 15 bases; nucleotides not matched to a gene: 9. The CDR3 region is CASSLLSGTSGSRFF. The CDR3 bases are TGTGCCAGCAGTTTACTCTCCGGGACTAGCGGGAGTAGGTTCTTC.

The rearrangement uses TRBV3-1 (or the pseudogene TRBV3-2) and TRBJ2-1, with a tentative D call TRBD2 (6 bases). Germline V gives CDR1 LGHDT, CDR2 YNNKEL (reference sequence). The CDR3 spans 16 residues. V lost 4 bases to trimming and J lost 6 bases, with 19 bases between them. The DNA for the CDR3 is TGTGCCAGCAGCCCCTTGGGCGGGAAAGGGTTCAATGAGCAGTTCTTC. Translating gives CASSPLGGKGFNEQFF.

This chain uses TRBV19 with TRBJ2-2; 12 bases align to TRBD1. Trimming cost V 10 bases and J 6 bases; bases outside gene matches: 9. CDR1 and CDR2 from the germline V gene are LNHDA and SQIVND (reference sequence). CDR3 size: 15 residues. CDR3 sequence (DNA): TGTGCCACTTCGGGGGGACAGGGGGCTGCCGGGGAGCTGTTTTTT. This gives the protein CATSGGQGAAGELFF.

The rearrangement links TRBV2 to TRBJ1-6, with 7 bases that match TRBD1. The J segment lost 3 bases and the V segment lost 1 base, leaving 6 bases of the junction unmatched. The CDR3 spans 17 residues. Germline V CDR1 and CDR2: SNHLY, FYNNEI. CDR3 sequence reads: CASSEGDSRFYNSPLHF. Here the CDR3 DNA reads TGTGCCAGCAGTGAAGGGGACAGTAGATTCTATAATTCACCCCTCCACTTT.

The genes are TRBV6-5 and TRBJ2-7; 8 nucleotides align to TRBD1. Trimming took 10 bases from V and 4 from J; bases not matched to a gene: 9. The CDR3 is made up of 13 amino acids. CDR1 is MNHEY, CDR2 SVGAGI, per germline. Here the CDR3 reads CAIGGTGGYEQYF. In DNA form, the CDR3 reads TGTGCCATCGGGGGTACAGGGGGGTACGAGCAGTACTTC.

The CDR3 sequence is CASSLEAGGLESYGYTF. CDR3 DNA sequence: TGTGCCAGCAGCTTGGAGGCAGGGGGCCTCGAAAGCTATGGCTACACCTTC. The chain combines TRBV5-5 with TRBJ1-2; 8 positions agree with TRBD1. The CDR3 sequence is 17 residues long. The trim removed 0 bases at V and 4 bases at J, leaving 11 bases unmatched. Germline V lookup: CDR1 SGHKS, CDR2 YYEKEE (reference sequence).

The chain couples TRBV3-1 (or the pseudogene TRBV3-2) to TRBJ2-5, with D possibly matching TRBD2 (6 bases). Trimming removed 4 bases from V and 2 bases from J, with 11 bases in between. CDR1 LGHDT and CDR2 YNNKEL come from the germline V gene (reference sequence). The CDR3 has 14 residues. Here the CDR3 reads CASSLGLGQETQYF. As DNA, the CDR3 is TGTGCCAGCAGCCTGGGACTGGGACAAGAGACCCAGTACTTC.

This clone was seen once. V usage is TRBV27 and J usage is TRBJ2-1, with TRBD1 matching 11 bases. CDR1 MNHEY and CDR2 SMNVEV come from the germline V gene (reference sequence). The CDR3 has 15 amino acids. The junction had 6 bases not matched to a gene; V was cut back by 5 bases and J by 6 bases. The CDR3 DNA follows: TGTGCCAGCAGTCCACGGGACAGGGGGGGCAATGAGCAGTTCTTC. Its translation is CASSPRDRGGNEQFF.

This rearrangement joins TRBV14 to TRBJ1-6; tentatively, D is TRBD1 (5 bases). Trimming took 1 base from V and 8 from J, leaving 9 bases between them. CDR3 length equals 14 residues. CDR1 and CDR2 (germline): SGHDN, FVKESK. The chain's CDR3 is CASSQGTSDSPLHF. CDR3 nucleotides: TGTGCCAGCAGCCAAGGGACATCCGATTCACCCCTCCACTTT.

This clone was counted once. The chain combines TRBV6-5 with TRBJ2-3; 10 nucleotides agree with TRBD1. The length of the CDR3 is 15 residues. Germline CDR1 reads MNHEY; CDR2 reads SVGAGI. The trim removed 6 bases at V and 4 bases at J, leaving 7 bases unmatched. Written as DNA, the CDR3 is TGTGCCAGCAGCCCCGGGACAGGGGTATCAGATACGCAGTATTTT. This gives the protein CASSPGTGVSDTQYF.